This TCR beta chain was recorded in a study of CD8+ T cells in alopecia areata. The CDR3 totals 15 residues. Germline-derived CDR1 and CDR2 are SGHRS and YFSETQ. Trimming removed 2 bases from V and 5 bases from J, with 16 bases in between. The treatment: oral pan-JAK inhibitor, 5-10 mg twice daily. Extracted RNA was reverse transcribed into cDNA, the sequencing template. Sequenced by immunoSEQ multiplex PCR; TCRdb stores in-frame clones only, minus some. The top ten hold 3.3% of the sample, which has roughly 190,000 clones, 50% to 60% seen once. The sample consisted of CD4+ T cells sorted from blood, taken at week 4, from a patient treated with tofacitinib. V is TRBV5-1 and J is TRBJ1-2, with D perhaps matching TRBD1 (6 bases). This TCR derives from a human donor with alopecia areata. The CDR3 DNA is TGCGCCAGCAGCTTCTCCGGGGGGGCCGGATATGGCTACACCTTC. It translates to CASSFSGGAGYGYTF. The complete variable domain, with remaining parts taken from reference TRBV5-1 and TRBJ1-2, reads KAGVTQTPRYLIKTRGQQVTLSCSPISGHRSVSWYQQTPGQGLQFLFEYFSETQRNKGNFPGRFSGRQFSNSRSEMNVSTLELGDSALYLCASSFSGGAGYGYTFGSGTRLTVV.